This entry describes one T cell receptor beta chain. The sample is drawn from a study of T cell changes during pregnancy in multiple sclerosis. Using immunoSEQ multiplex PCR, the repertoire was profiled, and TCRdb retains in-frame clones only, with some absent. The repertoire holds about 98,000 clones, with just over 90% as singletons. The V gene end was trimmed by 3 bases and the J gene end by 2 bases; junction bases not matched to a gene: 3. CDR1 and CDR2 (germline): SGHVS, FQNEAQ. This CDR3 region has 15 residues. This TCR came from a female donor in good health, enrolled as a control in a pregnancy study. J is TRBJ2-2 and V is TRBV7-8, with TRBD2 matching 7 bases. The starting material was peripheral blood, obtained after pregnancy. The CDR3 sequence: CASSLGGRNTGELFF. In nucleotides, the CDR3 is TGTGCCAGCAGCTTGGGGGGGAGAAACACCGGGGAGCTGTTTTTT.